This TCR beta chain was identified in a study of blood T cell repertoires in COVID-19. The protocol was immunoSEQ multiplex PCR, while the TCRdb copy is restricted to in-frame clones and leaves out a portion. The data show about 240,000 clones, about four fifths seen once. Germline V gene data show CDR1 as SNHLY and CDR2 as FYNNEI. The length of the CDR3 is 13 residues. Trimming removed 6 bases at V and 5 bases at J, with 13 bases between. V usage is TRBV2 and J usage is TRBJ1-1; tentative D call: TRBD1 (6 bases). The sample comprised peripheral blood. The receptor's source is a woman older than 75 with acute or convalescent COVID-19. CDR3 coding DNA: TGTGCCAGCAGCGTTACCAGGGGAACTGAAGCTTTCTTT. As protein: CASSVTRGTEAFF.